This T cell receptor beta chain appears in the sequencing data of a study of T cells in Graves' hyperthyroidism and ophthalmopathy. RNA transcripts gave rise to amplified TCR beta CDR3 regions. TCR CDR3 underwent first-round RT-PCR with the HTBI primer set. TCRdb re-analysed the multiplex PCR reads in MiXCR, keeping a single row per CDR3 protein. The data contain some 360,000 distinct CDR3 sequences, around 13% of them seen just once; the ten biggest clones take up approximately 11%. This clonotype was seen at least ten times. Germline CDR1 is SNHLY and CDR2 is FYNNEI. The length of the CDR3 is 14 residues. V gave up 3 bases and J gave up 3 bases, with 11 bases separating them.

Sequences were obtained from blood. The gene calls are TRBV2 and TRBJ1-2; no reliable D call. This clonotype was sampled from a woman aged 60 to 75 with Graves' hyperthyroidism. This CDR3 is CASSDHIDYYGYTF. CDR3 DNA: TGTGCCAGCAGTGATCACATAGATTACTATGGCTACACCTTC.